The rows below give T cell receptor beta chains drawn from one sample of a study of vaccination and CD4 T cells after COVID-19. Antigens for these TCRs are unknown. MiXCR, run by TCRdb on the PCR reads, gives a single entry per CDR3 protein. In the table there are thousands of distinct CDR3 sequences, 70% to 90% of which are singletons. The specimen was CD4+ T cells from blood, cultured in vitro. The origin of the receptors is a human donor who had recovered from COVID-19. CDR3s include the opening cysteine and the closing phenylalanine or tryptophan. D genes are given only for firm matches. Clone size is given for some rows only: seen once, a few or many times, or a class if the clone is expanded.

V gene: TRBV24-1; D gene: TRBD1; clone size: .; J gene: TRBJ2-3; CDR3 protein: CATRGGLSTDTQYF; CDR3 DNA: TGTGCCACCAGAGGGGGCTTATCCACAGATACGCAGTATTTT
V gene: TRBV20-1; D gene: .; clone size: .; J gene: TRBJ2-5; CDR3 protein: CSVWDLREETQYF; CDR3 DNA: TGCAGTGTGTGGGACTTAAGGGAAGAGACCCAGTACTTC
V gene: TRBV7-8; D gene: TRBD2; clone size: large; J gene: TRBJ2-2; CDR3 protein: CASSFREGAGELFF; CDR3 DNA: TGTGCCAGCAGCTTCAGGGAGGGAGCCGGGGAGCTGTTTTTT
V gene: TRBV6-1; D gene: .; clone size: .; J gene: TRBJ1-1; CDR3 protein: CASRPNRNTEAFF; CDR3 DNA: TGTGCCAGCAGACCCAACAGGAACACTGAAGCTTTCTTT
V gene: TRBV12-3/TRBV12-4; D gene: .; clone size: large; J gene: TRBJ2-7; CDR3 protein: CASSLSLRQIGEQYF; CDR3 DNA: TGTGCCAGCAGTTTGTCTCTTAGGCAGATCGGCGAGCAGTACTTC
V gene: TRBV6-2/TRBV6-3; D gene: .; clone size: .; J gene: TRBJ1-5; CDR3 protein: CASRFRVFSPINQPQHF; CDR3 DNA: TGTGCCAGCAGGTTCCGGGTCTTCTCCCCCATCAATCAGCCCCAGCATTTT
V gene: TRBV12-3/TRBV12-4; D gene: .; clone size: few; J gene: TRBJ1-2; CDR3 protein: CASSFYRDRNYGYTF; CDR3 DNA: TGTGCCAGCAGTTTTTACCGGGACCGAAACTATGGCTACACCTTC
V gene: TRBV20-1; D gene: .; clone size: .; J gene: TRBJ1-2; CDR3 protein: CSARGAGRGYGYTF; CDR3 DNA: TGCAGTGCTAGAGGTGCAGGGCGGGGGTATGGCTACACCTTC
V gene: TRBV12-3/TRBV12-4; D gene: .; clone size: .; J gene: TRBJ2-4; CDR3 protein: CASGEGNIQYF; CDR3 DNA: TGTGCCAGCGGAGAGGGAAACATTCAGTACTTC
V gene: TRBV21-1; D gene: .; clone size: .; J gene: TRBJ2-7; CDR3 protein: CASRNHPPHRSIYEQYF; CDR3 DNA: TGTGCCAGCAGAAACCACCCCCCGCACAGGTCAATCTACGAGCAGTACTTC
V gene: TRBV15; D gene: .; clone size: .; J gene: TRBJ1-2; CDR3 protein: CATSRDSARDGYTF; CDR3 DNA: TGTGCCACCAGCAGAGATTCCGCCCGCGACGGCTACACCTTC
V gene: TRBV13; D gene: .; clone size: .; J gene: TRBJ1-2; CDR3 protein: CASSLNWGYGYTF; CDR3 DNA: TGTGCCAGCAGCTTAAATTGGGGGTATGGCTACACCTTC
V gene: TRBV5-8; D gene: .; clone size: large; J gene: TRBJ1-4; CDR3 protein: CASSFTGPEKLFF; CDR3 DNA: TGTGCCAGCAGCTTTACAGGGCCCGAAAAACTGTTTTTT
V gene: TRBV21-1; D gene: .; clone size: large; J gene: TRBJ1-5; CDR3 protein: CASSSRLWTDHQRPQHF; CDR3 DNA: TGTGCCAGCAGCTCACGATTATGGACAGATCATCAAAGGCCCCAGCATTTT
V gene: TRBV5-1; D gene: .; clone size: .; J gene: TRBJ1-2; CDR3 protein: CASSTGGRNYGYTF; CDR3 DNA: TGCGCCAGCAGTACCGGAGGCAGAAACTATGGCTACACCTTC
V gene: TRBV12-3/TRBV12-4; D gene: .; clone size: .; J gene: TRBJ1-4; CDR3 protein: CASSGEERGHWNEKLFF; CDR3 DNA: TGTGCCAGCAGTGGGGAGGAACGGGGACACTGGAATGAAAAACTGTTTTTT
V gene: TRBV20-1; D gene: .; clone size: few; J gene: TRBJ1-6; CDR3 protein: CSARVSRAENSPLHF; CDR3 DNA: TGCAGTGCTAGAGTAAGCAGGGCGGAGAATTCACCCCTCCACTTT
V gene: TRBV6-5; D gene: .; clone size: .; J gene: TRBJ1-1; CDR3 protein: CASSYEREGDTEAFF; CDR3 DNA: TGTGCCAGCAGTTACGAGAGGGAGGGAGACACTGAAGCTTTCTTT
V gene: TRBV30; D gene: .; clone size: .; J gene: TRBJ1-6; CDR3 protein: CAWSVGSRNSPLHF; CDR3 DNA: TGTGCCTGGAGTGTAGGTAGCAGGAATTCACCCCTCCACTTT
V gene: TRBV20-1; D gene: .; clone size: .; J gene: TRBJ1-5; CDR3 protein: CSALMEGYSNQPQHF; CDR3 DNA: TGCAGTGCTCTTATGGAGGGGTATAGCAATCAGCCCCAGCATTTT
V gene: TRBV7-8; D gene: .; clone size: .; J gene: TRBJ1-2; CDR3 protein: CASSLASNYGYTF; CDR3 DNA: TGTGCCAGCAGCTTAGCTTCGAACTATGGCTACACCTTC
V gene: TRBV7-9; D gene: .; clone size: .; J gene: TRBJ1-1; CDR3 protein: CASSLALQGQMNTEAFF; CDR3 DNA: TGTGCCAGCAGCTTAGCGCTCCAGGGGCAAATGAACACTGAAGCTTTCTTT
V gene: TRBV25-1; D gene: TRBD1; clone size: .; J gene: TRBJ1-6; CDR3 protein: CASSHAFGTASNSPLHF; CDR3 DNA: TGTGCCAGCAGCCACGCCTTTGGGACAGCAAGTAATTCACCCCTCCACTTT
V gene: TRBV19; D gene: TRBD2; clone size: .; J gene: TRBJ2-3; CDR3 protein: CASSIQRGRTDTQYF; CDR3 DNA: TGTGCCAGTAGTATACAGCGGGGTCGCACAGATACGCAGTATTTT
V gene: TRBV5-4; D gene: .; clone size: .; J gene: TRBJ2-7; CDR3 protein: CASSLVAGEQYF; CDR3 DNA: TGTGCCAGCAGCTTGGTTGCGGGCGAGCAGTACTTC
V gene: TRBV21-1; D gene: .; clone size: .; J gene: TRBJ2-3; CDR3 protein: CATSFRWADTQYF; CDR3 DNA: TGTGCCACCTCCTTTCGGTGGGCAGATACGCAGTATTTT
V gene: TRBV28; D gene: .; clone size: once; J gene: TRBJ1-1; CDR3 protein: CASSLSGNTEAFF; CDR3 DNA: TGTGCCAGCAGTTTGTCGGGGAACACTGAAGCTTTCTTT
V gene: TRBV11-2; D gene: .; clone size: .; J gene: TRBJ1-2; CDR3 protein: CASSLAPAVGYTF; CDR3 DNA: TGTGCCAGCAGCTTAGCCCCCGCGGTTGGCTACACCTTC
V gene: TRBV5-1; D gene: .; clone size: .; J gene: TRBJ1-1; CDR3 protein: CASSVGGTILDTEAFF; CDR3 DNA: TGCGCCAGCAGCGTTGGAGGGACGATATTAGACACTGAAGCTTTCTTT
V gene: TRBV6-1; D gene: .; clone size: .; J gene: TRBJ1-5; CDR3 protein: CASSGSNQPQHF; CDR3 DNA: TGTGCCAGCAGTGGGAGCAATCAGCCCCAGCATTTT
V gene: TRBV12-3/TRBV12-4; D gene: .; clone size: .; J gene: TRBJ2-6; CDR3 protein: CASSFREGANVLTF; CDR3 DNA: TGTGCCAGCAGTTTTCGGGAAGGGGCCAACGTCCTGACTTTC